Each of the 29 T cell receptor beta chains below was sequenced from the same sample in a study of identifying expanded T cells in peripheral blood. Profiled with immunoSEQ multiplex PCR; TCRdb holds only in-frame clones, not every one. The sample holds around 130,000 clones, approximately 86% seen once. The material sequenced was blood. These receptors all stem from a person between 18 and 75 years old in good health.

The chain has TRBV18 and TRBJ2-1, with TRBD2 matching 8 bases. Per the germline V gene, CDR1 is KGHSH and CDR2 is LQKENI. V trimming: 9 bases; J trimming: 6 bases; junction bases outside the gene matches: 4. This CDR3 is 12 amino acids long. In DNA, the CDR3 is TGTGCCAGTAGCGGGACTTTCAATGAGCAGTTCTTC. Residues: CASSGTFNEQFF. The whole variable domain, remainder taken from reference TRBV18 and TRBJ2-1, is NAGVMQNPRHLVRRRGQEARLRCSPMKGHSHVYWYRQLPEEGLKFMVYLQKENIIDESGMPKERFSAEFPKEGPSILRIQQVVRGDSAAYFCASSGTFNEQFFGPGTRLTVL.

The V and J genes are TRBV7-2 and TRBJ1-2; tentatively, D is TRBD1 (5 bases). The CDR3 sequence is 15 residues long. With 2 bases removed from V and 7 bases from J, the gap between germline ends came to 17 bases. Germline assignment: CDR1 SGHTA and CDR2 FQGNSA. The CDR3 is CASSLKAGRDPGYTF. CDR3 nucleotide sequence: TGTGCCAGCAGCTTAAAAGCGGGTCGGGACCCTGGCTACACCTTC.

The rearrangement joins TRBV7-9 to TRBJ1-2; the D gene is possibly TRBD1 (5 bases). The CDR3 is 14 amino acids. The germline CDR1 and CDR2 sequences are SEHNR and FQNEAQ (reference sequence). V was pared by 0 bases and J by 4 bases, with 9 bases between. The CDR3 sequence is CASSLASGFYGYTF. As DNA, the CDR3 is TGTGCCAGCAGCTTAGCGTCAGGGTTCTATGGCTACACCTTC.

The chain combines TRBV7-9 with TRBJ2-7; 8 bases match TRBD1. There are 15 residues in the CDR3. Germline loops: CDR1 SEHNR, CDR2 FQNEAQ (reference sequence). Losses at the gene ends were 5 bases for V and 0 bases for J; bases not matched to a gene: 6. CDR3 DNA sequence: TGTGCCAGCAGCGCGTCGGGGACAGGCTCCTACGAGCAGTACTTC. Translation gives CASSASGTGSYEQYF.

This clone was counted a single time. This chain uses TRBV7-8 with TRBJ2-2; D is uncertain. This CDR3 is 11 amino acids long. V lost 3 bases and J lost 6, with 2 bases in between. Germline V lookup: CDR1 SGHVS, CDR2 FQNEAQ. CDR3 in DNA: TGTGCCAGCAGCTTCCCCGGGGAGCTGTTTTTT. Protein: CASSFPGELFF.

The CDR3 here is CASSSPGLADEQYF. The CDR3 coding sequence is TGTGCCAGCAGTTCCCCAGGACTAGCTGACGAGCAGTACTTC. The rearrangement joins TRBV27 to TRBJ2-7, with 8 positions matching TRBD2. CDR1 and CDR2 from the germline V gene are MNHEY and SMNVEV (reference sequence). The V and J ends lost 4 bases and 5 bases, in that order; junction bases with no gene match: 7. The CDR3 runs to 14 residues.

CDR3 loop: CASTRRVETRANVLTF. DNA of the CDR3: TGTGCCAGCACCCGAAGGGTAGAGACCCGGGCCAACGTCCTGACTTTC. This chain uses TRBV21-1 with TRBJ2-6. TRBV21-1 counts as a pseudogene. The CDR3 totals 16 residues.

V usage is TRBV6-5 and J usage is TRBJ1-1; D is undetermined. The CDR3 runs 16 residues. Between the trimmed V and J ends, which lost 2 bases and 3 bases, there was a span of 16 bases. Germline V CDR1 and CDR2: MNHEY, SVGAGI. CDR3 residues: CASSYVRYTGDTEAFF. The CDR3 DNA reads TGTGCCAGCAGTTACGTACGGTATACTGGGGACACTGAAGCTTTCTTT.

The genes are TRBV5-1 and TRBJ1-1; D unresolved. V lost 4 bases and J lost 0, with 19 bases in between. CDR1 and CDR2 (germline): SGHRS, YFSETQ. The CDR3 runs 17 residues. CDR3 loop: CASSRKPQTEMNTEAFF. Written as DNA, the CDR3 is TGCGCCAGCAGCCGAAAACCCCAGACCGAGATGAACACTGAAGCTTTCTTT.

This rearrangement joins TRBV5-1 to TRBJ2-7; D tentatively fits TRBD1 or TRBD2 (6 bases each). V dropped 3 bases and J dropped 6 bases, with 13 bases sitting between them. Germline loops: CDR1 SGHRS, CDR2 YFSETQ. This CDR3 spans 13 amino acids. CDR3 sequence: CASSYGRGGEQYF. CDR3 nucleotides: TGCGCCAGCAGCTACGGCAGGGGAGGCGAGCAGTACTTC. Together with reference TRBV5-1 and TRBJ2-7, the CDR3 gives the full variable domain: KAGVTQTPRYLIKTRGQQVTLSCSPISGHRSVSWYQQTPGQGLQFLFEYFSETQRNKGNFPGRFSGRQFSNSRSEMNVSTLELGDSALYLCASSYGRGGEQYFGPGTRLTVT.

CDR3 in amino acids: CASDLGESPGGLNEKLFF. Written as DNA, the CDR3 is TGTGCCAGCGACCTGGGGGAATCCCCCGGGGGACTTAATGAAAAACTGTTTTTT. J is TRBJ1-4 and V is TRBV5-4; possibly TRBD1 for D (5 bases). Germline values: CDR1 SGHNT, CDR2 YYREEE (reference sequence). V lost 7 bases and J 4 bases, leaving 26 bases between the germline ends. CDR3 length: 18 amino acids.

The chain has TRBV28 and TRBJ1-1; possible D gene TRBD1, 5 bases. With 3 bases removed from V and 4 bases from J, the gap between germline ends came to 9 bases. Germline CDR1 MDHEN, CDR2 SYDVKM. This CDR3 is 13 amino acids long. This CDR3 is CASSFGGGTEAFF. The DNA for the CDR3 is TGTGCCAGCAGTTTTGGGGGGGGCACTGAAGCTTTCTTT.

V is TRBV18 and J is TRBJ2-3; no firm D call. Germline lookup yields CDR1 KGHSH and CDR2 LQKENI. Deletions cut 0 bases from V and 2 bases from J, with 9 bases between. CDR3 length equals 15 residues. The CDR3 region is CASSPPSVTTDTQYF. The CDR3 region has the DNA TGTGCCAGCTCACCACCCTCGGTGACCACAGATACGCAGTATTTT. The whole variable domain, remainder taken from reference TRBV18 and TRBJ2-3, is NAGVMQNPRHLVRRRGQEARLRCSPMKGHSHVYWYRQLPEEGLKFMVYLQKENIIDESGMPKERFSAEFPKEGPSILRIQQVVRGDSAAYFCASSPPSVTTDTQYFGPGTRLTVL.

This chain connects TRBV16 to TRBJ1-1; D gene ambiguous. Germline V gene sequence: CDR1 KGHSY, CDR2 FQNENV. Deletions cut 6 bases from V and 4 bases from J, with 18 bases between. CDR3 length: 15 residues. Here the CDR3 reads CASSPIAGISTEAFF. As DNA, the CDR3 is TGTGCCAGCAGTCCTATAGCTGGTATTTCCACTGAAGCTTTCTTT.

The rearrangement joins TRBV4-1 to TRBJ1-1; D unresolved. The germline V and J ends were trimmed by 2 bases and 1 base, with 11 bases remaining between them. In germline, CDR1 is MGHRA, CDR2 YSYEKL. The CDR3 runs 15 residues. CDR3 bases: TGCGCCAGCAGCCAACTTGTACGTAGGAACACTGAAGCTTTCTTT. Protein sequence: CASSQLVRRNTEAFF.

The CDR3 region has the DNA TGTGCCAGCAGCTCGAGCGGGGGAAGCTCCTACGAGCAGTACTTC. Amino acid sequence: CASSSSGGSSYEQYF. This chain joins TRBV6-6 and TRBJ2-7; 8 bases agree with TRBD2. Germline V gene lookup returns CDR1 MNHNY and CDR2 SVGAGI (reference sequence). This CDR3 region has 15 residues. V lost 6 bases and J lost 0; bases outside the gene matches: 7.

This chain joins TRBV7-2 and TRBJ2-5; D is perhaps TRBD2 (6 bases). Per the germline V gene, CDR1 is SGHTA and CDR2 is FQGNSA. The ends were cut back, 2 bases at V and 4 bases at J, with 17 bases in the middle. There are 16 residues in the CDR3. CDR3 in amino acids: CASSLIEAGFGETQYF. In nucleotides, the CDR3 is TGTGCCAGCAGCTTAATAGAGGCGGGGTTTGGAGAGACCCAGTACTTC. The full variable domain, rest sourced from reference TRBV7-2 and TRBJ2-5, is GAGVSQSPSNKVTEKGKDVELRCDPISGHTALYWYRQSLGQGLEFLIYFQGNSAPDKSGLPSDRFSAERTGGSVSTLTIQRTQQEDSAVYLCASSLIEAGFGETQYFGPGTRLLVL.

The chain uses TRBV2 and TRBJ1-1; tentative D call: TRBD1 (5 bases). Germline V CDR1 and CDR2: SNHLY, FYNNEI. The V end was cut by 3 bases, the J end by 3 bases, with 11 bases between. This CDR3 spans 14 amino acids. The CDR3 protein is CASSEGGTYTEAFF. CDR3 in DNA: TGTGCCAGCAGTGAGGGGGGAACGTACACTGAAGCTTTCTTT.

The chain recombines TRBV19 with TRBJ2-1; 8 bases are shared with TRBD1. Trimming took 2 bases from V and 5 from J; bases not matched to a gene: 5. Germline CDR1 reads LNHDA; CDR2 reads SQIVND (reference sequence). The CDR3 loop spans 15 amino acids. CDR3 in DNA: TGTGCCAGTAGTATACAGGGGGCAGGGAACAATGAGCAGTTCTTC. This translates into CASSIQGAGNNEQFF.

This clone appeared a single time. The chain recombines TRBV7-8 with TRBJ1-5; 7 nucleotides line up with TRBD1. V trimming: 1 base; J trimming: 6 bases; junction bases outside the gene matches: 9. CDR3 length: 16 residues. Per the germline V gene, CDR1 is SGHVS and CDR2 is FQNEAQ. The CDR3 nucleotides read TGTGCCAGCAGCTTAGAGGACAGGAGTCCTTTTCAGCCCCAGCATTTT. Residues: CASSLEDRSPFQPQHF.

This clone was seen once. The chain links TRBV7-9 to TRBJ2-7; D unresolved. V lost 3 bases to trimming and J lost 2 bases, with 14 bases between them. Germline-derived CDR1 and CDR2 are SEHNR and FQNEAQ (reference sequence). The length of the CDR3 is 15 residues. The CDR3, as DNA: TGTGCCAGCAGCTTTCTCTCGGCAGGTACCTACGAGCAGTACTTC. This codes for CASSFLSAGTYEQYF.

The CDR3, as DNA: TGTGCCGGGGGAACCTCTGGGGCCAACGTCCTGACTTTC. Its translation: CAGGTSGANVLTF. V gene TRBV7-9 combines with J gene TRBJ2-6, with D possibly being TRBD1 or TRBD2 (5 bases each). CDR3 size: 13 residues. Germline CDR1 and CDR2: SEHNR and FQNEAQ (reference sequence). V lost 11 bases, J lost 0 bases, and 8 bases lay in between. Using reference TRBV7-9 and TRBJ2-6 for the parts outside the CDR3, the full variable domain is DTGVSQNPRHKITKRGQNVTFRCDPISEHNRLYWYRQTLGQGPEFLTYFQNEAQLEKSRLLSDRFSAERPKGSFSTLEIQRTEQGDSAMYLCAGGTSGANVLTFGAGSRLTVL.

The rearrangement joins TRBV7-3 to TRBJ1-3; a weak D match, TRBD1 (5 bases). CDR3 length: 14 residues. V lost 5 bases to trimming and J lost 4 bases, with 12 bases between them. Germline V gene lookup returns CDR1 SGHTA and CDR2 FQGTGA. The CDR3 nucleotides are TGTGCCAGCAGCCACGGACCAGGGGGAAACACCATATATTTT. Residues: CASSHGPGGNTIYF.

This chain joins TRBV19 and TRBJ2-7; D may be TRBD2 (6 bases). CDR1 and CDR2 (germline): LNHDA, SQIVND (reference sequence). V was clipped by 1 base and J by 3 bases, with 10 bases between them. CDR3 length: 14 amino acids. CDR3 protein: CASSIASADYEQYF. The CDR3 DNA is TGTGCCAGTAGTATAGCTAGCGCTGACTACGAGCAGTACTTC.

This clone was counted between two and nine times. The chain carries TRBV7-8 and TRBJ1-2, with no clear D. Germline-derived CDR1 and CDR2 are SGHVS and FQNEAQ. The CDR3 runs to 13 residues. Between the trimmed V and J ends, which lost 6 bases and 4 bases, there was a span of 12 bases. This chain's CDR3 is CASSGPLSYGYTF. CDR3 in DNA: TGTGCCAGCAGTGGGCCTCTCAGCTATGGCTACACCTTC.

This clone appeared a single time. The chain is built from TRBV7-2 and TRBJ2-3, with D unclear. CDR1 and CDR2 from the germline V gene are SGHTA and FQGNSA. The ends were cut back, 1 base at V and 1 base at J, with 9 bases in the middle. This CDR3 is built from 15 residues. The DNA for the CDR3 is TGTGCCAGCAGCTTAGGCTGGGCCCGCACAGATACGCAGTATTTT. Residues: CASSLGWARTDTQYF.

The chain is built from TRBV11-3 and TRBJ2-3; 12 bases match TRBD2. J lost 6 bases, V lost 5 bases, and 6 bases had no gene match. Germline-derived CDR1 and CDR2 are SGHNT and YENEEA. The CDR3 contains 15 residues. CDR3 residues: CASSQGLAGWDTQYF. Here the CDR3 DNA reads TGTGCCAGCAGCCAAGGACTAGCGGGATGGGATACGCAGTATTTT.

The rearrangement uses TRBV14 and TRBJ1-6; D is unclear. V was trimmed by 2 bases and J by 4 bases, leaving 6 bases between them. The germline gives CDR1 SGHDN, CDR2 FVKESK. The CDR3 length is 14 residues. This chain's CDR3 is CASSQYVYNSPLHF. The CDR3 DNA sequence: TGTGCCAGCAGCCAATACGTTTATAATTCACCCCTCCACTTT.

CDR3 DNA: TGTGCCAGCAGCTCGGGGGGGCCCGGTGGGGCCAACGTCCTGACTTTC. Encoded protein: CASSSGGPGGANVLTF. V gene TRBV7-7 combines with J gene TRBJ2-6; 8 bases are a match to TRBD2. V lost 4 bases to trimming and J lost 3 bases; unmatched junction nucleotides: 5. This CDR3 spans 16 amino acids. Per the germline V gene, CDR1 is SSHAT and CDR2 is FNYEAQ (reference sequence).